A selection of T cell receptor beta chains follows, all from one sample in a study of blood T cell repertoires in COVID-19. Measured with immunoSEQ multiplex PCR; TCRdb has only the in-frame clones, and not every one. The sample records some 250,000 clones, 81% being singletons. The sequencing input was peripheral blood. These receptors originate from a woman older than 75 with acute or convalescent COVID-19. CDR3s include the opening cysteine and the closing phenylalanine or tryptophan. D genes are given only for firm matches. Size tells how often a clone was seen (once, few, many) or the class of an expanded clone, and some rows leave it out.

D gene	V gene	J gene	clone size	CDR3 protein	CDR3 DNA
TRBD2	TRBV7-3	TRBJ2-3	-	CASGTASGGTDTQYF	TGTGCTTCTGGAACGGCTAGCGGGGGCACAGATACGCAGTATTTT
TRBD2	TRBV29-1	TRBJ2-7	-	CSVEEGPAGGSYEQYF	TGCAGCGTTGAAGAAGGGCCAGCGGGGGGCTCCTACGAGCAGTACTTC
TRBD2	TRBV7-9	TRBJ2-1	-	CASSNGREAYNEQFF	TGTGCCAGCAGCAACGGGCGGGAGGCCTACAATGAGCAGTTCTTC
-	TRBV5-1	TRBJ2-2	-	CASSLDGTNTGELFF	TGCGCCAGCAGCTTGGACGGGACGAACACCGGGGAGCTGTTTTTT
TRBD2	TRBV6-1	TRBJ2-3	-	CASSERRGAVADTQYF	TGTGCCAGCAGTGAAAGGCGGGGGGCAGTGGCAGATACGCAGTATTTT
-	TRBV4-1	TRBJ1-5	-	CASSPQYSNQPQHF	TGCGCCAGCAGCCCACAATATAGCAATCAGCCCCAGCATTTT
TRBD1	TRBV2	TRBJ2-7	-	CASSDRGRGEQYF	TGTGCCAGCAGTGACAGGGGGCGAGGCGAGCAGTACTTC
TRBD2	TRBV29-1	TRBJ2-5	-	CSVVPGGETQYF	TGCAGCGTTGTCCCCGGGGGGGAGACCCAGTACTTC
TRBD1	TRBV5-3	TRBJ1-5	-	CARRPGTGDQPQHF	TGTGCCAGAAGGCCCGGGACAGGGGATCAGCCCCAGCATTTT
TRBD1	TRBV5-1	TRBJ1-2	-	CASSLEQGIHGYTF	TGCGCCAGCAGCCTGGAACAGGGGATACATGGCTACACCTTC
-	TRBV10-3	TRBJ2-3	-	CATKVGGGGITDTQYF	TGTGCCACCAAGGTCGGCGGGGGCGGAATCACAGATACGCAGTATTTT
TRBD2	TRBV19	TRBJ2-3	-	CAVGREDTDTQYF	TGTGCCGTAGGGCGGGAGGACACAGATACGCAGTATTTT
TRBD2	TRBV6-5	TRBJ2-7	-	CASTGGGTYEQYF	TGTGCCAGCACGGGGGGGGGAACCTACGAGCAGTACTTC
-	TRBV11-2	TRBJ2-1	-	CASSPSGSRYNEQFF	TGTGCCAGCAGCCCCTCGGGGTCCCGGTACAATGAGCAGTTCTTC
-	TRBV10-3	TRBJ1-3	-	CAISLGRASSGNTIYF	TGTGCCATCAGTCTGGGGAGAGCCAGCTCTGGAAACACCATATATTTT
TRBD2	TRBV30	TRBJ2-1	few	CAWLIAGGPGEQFF	TGTGCCTGGCTTATAGCGGGAGGACCGGGTGAGCAGTTCTTC
-	TRBV3-1/TRBV3-2	TRBJ2-7	-	CASSPGGGQKEQYF	TGTGCCAGCAGCCCTGGCGGGGGCCAGAAGGAGCAGTACTTC
-	TRBV11-2	TRBJ2-7	-	CASSLGGGLYEQYF	TGTGCCAGCAGCTTGGGGGGGGGCCTCTACGAGCAGTACTTC